These 18 T cell receptor beta chains originate from one sample sequenced in a study of vaccination and CD4 T cells after COVID-19. What these receptors recognize is not known. As for treatment: roughly ten-day PBMC culture with coronavirus spike peptide pools or control peptides (ViraFEST assay). An Oncomine TCR Beta short-read assay was used to sequence the DNA from cultured CD4+ T cells. One entry per CDR3 protein, called by TCRdb with MiXCR from the PCR reads. The sample has roughly 22,000 distinct CDR3 sequences, approximately 32% seen once. Sequenced material: cultured CD4+ T cells from blood. Source of these receptors: a human donor with COVID-19.

This clonotype has more than one count but fewer than ten. The chain uses TRBV7-9 and TRBJ2-5, with 10 bases that match TRBD2. Germline CDR1 reads SEHNR; CDR2 reads FQNEAQ (reference sequence). CDR3 length: 15 residues. V dropped 3 bases and J dropped 9; count of bases not matched to a gene: 10. CDR3 sequence: CASSFGSGGFEAQYF. As DNA, the CDR3 is TGTGCCAGCAGCTTTGGTAGCGGGGGGTTTGAGGCCCAGTACTTC.

V and J are TRBV15 and TRBJ1-6, with D tentatively TRBD1 (6 bases). Trimming took off 3 bases at V and 0 bases at J, with 21 bases between the two ends. The CDR3 is 20 residues long. Germline V CDR1 and CDR2: LNHNV, YYDKDF (reference sequence). In DNA form, the CDR3 reads TGTGCCACCAGCAGTTCGTTTGGGACACCGAAGAGCTCCTATAATTCACCCCTCCACTTT. It encodes CATSSSFGTPKSSYNSPLHF.

The chain recombines TRBV19 with TRBJ1-1, with D hard to call. V lost 6 bases to trimming and J lost 6 bases, with 17 bases between them. CDR3 length: 14 residues. The germline V gene encodes CDR1 LNHDA and CDR2 SQIVND (reference sequence). The CDR3 nucleotides read TGTGCCAGTAGAGGGTTCGGAGGAGTACCTGAAGCTTTCTTT. Residues: CASRGFGGVPEAFF.

This clonotype has only a few counts. The rearrangement links TRBV20-1 to TRBJ1-3; a weak D match, TRBD1 (5 bases). The CDR3 consists of 11 residues. V lost 5 bases, J lost 4 bases, and 6 bases lay in between. Germline assignment: CDR1 DFQATT and CDR2 SNEGSKA (reference sequence). CDR3 DNA sequence: TGCAGTGCTCGGACAGGAAACACCATATATTTT. As protein: CSARTGNTIYF.

V gene TRBV6-1 combines with J gene TRBJ2-7, with D perhaps given as TRBD1 or TRBD2 (5 bases each). Germline V gives CDR1 MNHNS, CDR2 SASEGT. V was cut by 8 bases and J by 7 bases, with 15 bases left in between. There are 12 residues in the CDR3. In DNA form, the CDR3 reads TGTGCCAGCGAAGGGGAAGGGAGAGAGCAGTACTTC. Translating it yields CASEGEGREQYF.

In this sample, this clonotype turned up a few times. The V and J genes are TRBV19 and TRBJ2-1; the match to TRBD1 covers 11 bases. Unmatched junction bases numbered 7, after V lost 5 bases and J lost 7 bases. The CDR3 is 15 amino acids. Germline CDR1 reads LNHDA; CDR2 reads SQIVND (reference sequence). The CDR3 DNA reads TGTGCCAGTAGTCAAGGACAGGGGGCTTGGAATGAGCAGTTCTTC. This gives the protein CASSQGQGAWNEQFF.

This clonotype occurred a few times. The chain carries TRBV19 and TRBJ2-2, with a tentative D call TRBD2 (5 bases). The V end lost 2 bases, the J end lost 5 bases, and 6 bases lay between the germline ends. Germline values: CDR1 LNHDA, CDR2 SQIVND (reference sequence). The CDR3 contains 13 residues. CDR3 region: CASSIRRTGELFF. The CDR3 bases are TGTGCCAGTAGTATAAGGAGGACCGGGGAGCTGTTTTTT. Full variable domain (rest looked up from reference TRBV19 and TRBJ2-2): DGGITQSPKYLFRKEGQNVTLSCEQNLNHDAMYWYRQDPGQGLRLIYYSQIVNDFQKGDIAEGYSVSREKKESFPLTVTSAQKNPTAFYLCASSIRRTGELFFGEGSRLTVL.

The chain employs TRBV19 and TRBJ2-5; a possible D gene is TRBD2 (5 bases). CDR3 length: 15 residues. V gave up 4 bases and J gave up 5 bases, with 17 bases separating them. The germline V gene encodes CDR1 LNHDA and CDR2 SQIVND (reference sequence). The CDR3 sequence: CASSTALAARETQYF. DNA of the CDR3: TGTGCCAGTAGTACGGCCCTAGCAGCCCGCGAGACCCAGTACTTC.

V gene TRBV28 combines with J gene TRBJ2-2; the match to TRBD1 covers 7 bases. V was pared by 6 bases and J by 5 bases, with 9 bases of the junction left unmatched. This CDR3 region has 15 residues. CDR1 is MDHEN, CDR2 SYDVKM, per germline. The CDR3 DNA is TGTGCCAGCAGCCGACAGGGTACTAAAACCGGGGAGCTGTTTTTT. This sequence encodes CASSRQGTKTGELFF. The full variable domain, rest sourced from reference TRBV28 and TRBJ2-2, is DVKVTQSSRYLVKRTGEKVFLECVQDMDHENMFWYRQDPGLGLRLIYFSYDVKMKEKGDIPEGYSVSREKKERFSLILESASTNQTSMYLCASSRQGTKTGELFFGEGSRLTVL.

Relative to its sample, this clonotype is medium-sized. This chain joins TRBV27 and TRBJ1-2; D might be TRBD1 (5 bases). This CDR3 contains 15 residues. CDR1 is MNHEY, CDR2 SMNVEV, per germline (reference sequence). V gave up 2 bases and J gave up 3 bases, with 13 bases separating them. CDR3 region: CASSLMGDPYYGYTF. Written as DNA, the CDR3 is TGTGCCAGCAGTTTAATGGGGGACCCGTACTATGGCTACACCTTC.

The chain uses TRBV6-1 and TRBJ2-2, with D tentatively TRBD1 (6 bases). CDR3 length: 16 residues. CDR1 is MNHNS, CDR2 SASEGT, per germline. V dropped 8 bases and J dropped 4 bases, with 20 bases sitting between them. CDR3 protein: CASGRKGEILTGELFF. The DNA for the CDR3 is TGTGCCAGCGGAAGAAAGGGGGAAATTCTCACCGGGGAGCTGTTTTTT.

For this clonotype: A read error may account for a junction end that differs from germline. The chain uses TRBV20-1 and TRBJ1-2, with D perhaps TRBD1 (5 bases). Germline values: CDR1 DFQATT, CDR2 SNEGSKA (reference sequence). The CDR3 has 12 amino acids. In nucleotides, the CDR3 is TGCAGTGCTAGAGAGCAGGGACTAGGGGCCCGCTTC. Protein sequence: CSAREQGLGARF.

This clonotype was detected once. The chain is built from TRBV11-2 and TRBJ1-4, with D perhaps matching TRBD1 (5 bases). Trimming took off 4 bases at V and 16 bases at J, with 19 bases between the two ends. Looked up from germline, CDR1 is SGHAT and CDR2 is FQNNGV. The CDR3 spans 13 residues. The CDR3 DNA sequence: TGTGCCAGCAGCTCAGACAGAAATGGTTTTAGGTTTTTT. Encoded protein: CASSSDRNGFRFF.

This clonotype showed up just a few times. The chain has TRBV15 and TRBJ1-5; 7 positions agree with TRBD1. This CDR3 comprises 14 residues. J was trimmed by 3 bases and V by 3 bases; bases with no gene match: 2. Germline lookup yields CDR1 LNHNV and CDR2 YYDKDF (reference sequence). CDR3 protein: CATSRGQTNQPQHF. The CDR3 bases are TGTGCCACCAGCAGGGGACAGACCAATCAGCCCCAGCATTTT.

This rearrangement joins TRBV5-1 to TRBJ1-2; 10 bases are a match to TRBD1. V lost 4 bases, J lost 4 bases, and 7 bases stayed unmatched. This CDR3 has 15 residues. The germline gives CDR1 SGHRS, CDR2 YFSETQ. CDR3 loop: CASSQTGGGSYGYTF. The DNA for the CDR3 is TGCGCCAGCAGCCAGACAGGGGGCGGCAGCTATGGCTACACCTTC.

This clonotype was counted a few times. The chain employs TRBV27 and TRBJ1-1; D call uncertain. Trimming removed 3 bases from V and 0 bases from J, with 17 bases in between. This CDR3 spans 17 amino acids. Germline CDR1 MNHEY, CDR2 SMNVEV (reference sequence). CDR3 region: CASSLSPVGYMNTEAFF. As DNA, the CDR3 is TGTGCCAGCAGTTTGAGCCCCGTGGGGTACATGAACACTGAAGCTTTCTTT.

The chain uses TRBV28 and TRBJ2-6; 8 bases align to TRBD1. Germline V gene lookup returns CDR1 MDHEN and CDR2 SYDVKM. Trimming at V came to 10 bases and at J to 2 bases, leaving 16 bases not matched to a gene. This CDR3 spans 18 amino acids. The CDR3 region is CATRLVRDRQPGANVLTF. In DNA, the CDR3 is TGTGCCACCCGGTTAGTACGGGACAGGCAACCTGGGGCCAACGTCCTGACTTTC.

The chain has TRBV11-3 and TRBJ2-1; D tentatively fits TRBD1 or TRBD2 (6 bases each). CDR1 is SGHNT and CDR2 is YENEEA in the germline V gene. Between the trimmed V and J ends, which lost 2 bases and 2 bases, there was a span of 19 bases. This CDR3 is built from 18 residues. The CDR3 DNA reads TGTGCCAGCAGCTTACCCCCCGGGGGCAGGGCAACCTACAATGAGCAGTTCTTC. It is translated as CASSLPPGGRATYNEQFF.